The present T cell receptor beta chain was sequenced within a study of OX40 agonist ivuxolimab in advanced cancers. Background on the study: Hepatocellular carcinoma, melanoma, renal cell or head and neck cancer was diagnosed in the dose-escalation patients.

TCRdb keeps only in-frame clones here, not all; method: immunoSEQ multiplex PCR. Of 75,000 to 80,000 clones in the sample, roughly 91% were seen once. The study's findings and limits: There were also nonresponders showing low normalized T-cell clonal expansion. Among patients with partial responses at 0.1-3.0 mg/kg, clonal expansion was among the lowest. CD4+ and CD8+ blood T cells expanded clonally by week 6 at 0.1 to 3.0 mg/kg.

In regard to this clone: The antigen is undetermined.

This receptor was taken from an adult with an advanced solid tumor such as melanoma, head and neck, liver or kidney cancer. This specimen consisted of CD4+ or CD8+ T cells sorted from blood, obtained in a trial of the OX40 agonist ivuxolimab.

The CDR3 loop is CAISESIVGYGYTF. CDR3 in DNA: TGTGCCATCAGTGAGTCGATCGTAGGCTATGGCTACACCTTC. The rearrangement uses TRBV10-3 and TRBJ1-2; D remains ambiguous. V lost 0 bases to trimming and J lost 4 bases, with 9 bases between them. This CDR3 comprises 14 residues. The germline V gene has CDR1 ENHRY and CDR2 SYGVKD.